The 23 T cell receptor beta chains below were found in one sample sequenced in a study of blood T cell repertoires in COVID-19. Using immunoSEQ multiplex PCR, the repertoire was profiled, and TCRdb retains in-frame clones only, with some absent. The repertoire includes approximately 210,000 clones, about 85% of them detected once, and 2% to 2.5% sits in the top ten. The sequenced sample consisted of PBMCs or T cells enriched from blood (not recorded which). The source of these receptors is a young woman who had recovered from COVID-19.

The chain uses TRBV6-1 and TRBJ1-1; TRBD1 aligns across 8 bases. The CDR3 consists of 15 residues. Germline trimming cut 3 bases from V and 1 base from J; bases unmatched to any gene: 4. From germline, CDR1 is MNHNS and CDR2 SASEGT. CDR3 region: CASSDDRGWNTEAFF. CDR3 nucleotides: TGTGCCAGCAGTGATGACAGGGGCTGGAACACTGAAGCTTTCTTT.

The chain has TRBV7-2 and TRBJ1-2; D is undetermined. The germline gives CDR1 SGHTA, CDR2 FQGNSA. The CDR3 extends over 13 amino acids. The ends were cut back, 1 base at V and 4 bases at J, with 7 bases in the middle. Here the CDR3 reads CASSLGDFYGYTF. The DNA for the CDR3 is TGTGCCAGCAGCTTAGGTGACTTCTATGGCTACACCTTC.

This sequence joins TRBV5-5 and TRBJ1-2; TRBD1 agrees at 8 bases. From germline, CDR1 is SGHKS and CDR2 YYEKEE (reference sequence). Losses at the gene ends were 0 bases for V and 7 bases for J; bases not matched to a gene: 5. The length of the CDR3 is 14 residues. In DNA, the CDR3 is TGTGCCAGCAGCTTGGGCAGGGGGCTTGGTGGCTACACCTTC. Amino acids: CASSLGRGLGGYTF.

This clone was counted once. The chain employs TRBV4-1 and TRBJ2-1; D possibly corresponds to TRBD1 (7 bases). CDR3 length: 17 amino acids. V lost 3 bases, J lost 4 bases, and 19 bases lay in between. Germline values: CDR1 MGHRA, CDR2 YSYEKL. The CDR3: CASSQGAQGGIYNEQFF. In nucleotides, the CDR3 is TGCGCCAGCAGCCAGGGCGCCCAGGGGGGTATTTACAATGAGCAGTTCTTC.

This chain connects TRBV11-3 to TRBJ2-5; tentatively, D is TRBD2 (5 bases). This CDR3 region has 13 residues. The germline gives CDR1 SGHNT, CDR2 YENEEA. V lost 3 bases, J lost 4 bases, and 9 bases lay in between. The chain's CDR3 is CASSLRGLETQYF. The CDR3 DNA reads TGTGCCAGCAGCTTGAGAGGGCTAGAGACCCAGTACTTC. The full variable domain, with the rest looked up from reference TRBV11-3 and TRBJ2-5, is EAGVVQSPRYKIIEKKQPVAFWCNPISGHNTLYWYLQNLGQGPELLIRYENEEAVDDSQLPKDRFSAERLKGVDSTLKIQPAELGDSAVYLCASSLRGLETQYFGPGTRLLVL.

The chain has TRBV24-1 and TRBJ2-2; D is ambiguous. The ends were cut back, 8 bases at V and 3 bases at J, with 9 bases in the middle. CDR1 is KGHDR, CDR2 SFDVKD, per germline. This CDR3 region has 13 residues. CDR3 amino acids: CATMVSHTGELFF. The CDR3 nucleotides are TGTGCCACCATGGTCAGTCACACCGGGGAGCTGTTTTTT.

This chain joins TRBV7-9 and TRBJ2-1; 10 bases agree with TRBD2. Germline V CDR1 and CDR2: SEHNR, FQNEAQ (reference sequence). V lost 1 base to trimming and J lost 0 bases; unmatched junction nucleotides: 3. CDR3 length: 17 amino acids. CDR3 nucleotides: TGTGCCAGCAGCTTAGGGACTAGCGGCTTCTCCTACAATGAGCAGTTCTTC. Translation: CASSLGTSGFSYNEQFF.

This clone came up many times. This chain joins TRBV30 and TRBJ1-2; D possibly corresponds to TRBD1 (5 bases). Trimming took off 1 base at V and 4 bases at J, with 13 bases between the two ends. Germline V gene data show CDR1 as GTSNPN and CDR2 as SVGIG (reference sequence). The CDR3 spans 14 residues. DNA for the CDR3: TGTGCCTGGAGTGGTGGAGGGGCGGGCTATGGCTACACCTTC. Protein: CAWSGGGAGYGYTF.

The chain has TRBV14 and TRBJ1-1; 10 nucleotides align to TRBD1. Germline-derived CDR1 and CDR2 are SGHDN and FVKESK. The V and J ends lost 3 bases and 5 bases, in that order; junction bases with no gene match: 6. The CDR3 is 15 amino acids. The CDR3 bases are TGTGCCAGCAGCCATATGAAGGACAGGGGGACTGAAGCTTTCTTT. It is translated as CASSHMKDRGTEAFF.

V gene TRBV5-4 combines with J gene TRBJ2-1; D not resolved. From germline, CDR1 is SGHNT and CDR2 YYREEE (reference sequence). The CDR3 contains 12 residues. The V and J ends lost 4 bases and 6 bases respectively, with 8 bases between them. DNA for the CDR3: TGTGCCAGCAGCCCCCGGTCCAATGAGCAGTTCTTC. Translation gives CASSPRSNEQFF.

The CDR3: CSVDLSYRGPNEQFF. The CDR3 DNA reads TGCAGCGTTGACCTATCGTACAGGGGGCCCAATGAGCAGTTCTTC. V is TRBV29-1 and J is TRBJ2-1; 9 nucleotides line up with TRBD1. The CDR3 covers 15 residues. Losses at the gene ends were 3 bases for V and 6 bases for J; bases not matched to a gene: 9. CDR1 SQVTM and CDR2 ANQGSEA come from the germline V gene.

The genes are TRBV7-6 and TRBJ2-2; 7 positions match TRBD1. Germline V lookup: CDR1 SGHVS, CDR2 FNYEAQ. V shed 1 base, J shed 5 bases, and the junction held 1 base outside the gene matches. This CDR3 spans 14 amino acids. The CDR3 region is CASSLETGTGELFF. CDR3 sequence (DNA): TGTGCCAGCAGCTTAGAGACAGGGACCGGGGAGCTGTTTTTT.

The V gene is TRBV6-4, the J gene TRBJ1-3; D is uncertain. Germline CDR1 and CDR2: MRHNA and SNTAGT. CDR3 size: 13 residues. V was pared by 3 bases and J by 10 bases, with 13 bases between. CDR3: CASSERPGLTIYF. The CDR3 coding sequence is TGTGCCAGCAGTGAACGCCCGGGTTTAACCATATATTTT.

The V gene is TRBV6-2 or TRBV6-3, the J gene TRBJ2-7; 10 nucleotides match TRBD2. V trimming: 5 bases; J trimming: 1 base; junction bases outside the gene matches: 2. The CDR3 covers 14 residues. CDR1 MNHEY and CDR2 SVGEGT come from the germline V gene. The CDR3 here is CASSSGRGSYEQYF. As DNA, the CDR3 is TGTGCCAGCAGTAGCGGGAGGGGGTCCTACGAGCAGTACTTC.

This chain uses TRBV30 with TRBJ1-2; no clear D. Germline CDR1 and CDR2: GTSNPN and SVGIG (reference sequence). CDR3 length: 14 amino acids. The ends were cut back, 0 bases at V and 5 bases at J, with 13 bases in the middle. The DNA for the CDR3 is TGTGCCTGGAGTGTACTCGGTCGAGGTTATGGCTACACCTTC. Translated: CAWSVLGRGYGYTF.

The chain carries TRBV6-5 and TRBJ1-2; a weak D match, TRBD1 (6 bases). V was cut by 5 bases and J by 8 bases, with 12 bases left in between. Germline V gene sequence: CDR1 MNHEY, CDR2 SVGAGI. The CDR3 consists of 12 residues. As DNA, the CDR3 is TGTGCCAGCAGTCAGCAGGGGAACGGCTACACCTTC. As protein: CASSQQGNGYTF.

The chain links TRBV25-1 to TRBJ2-1, with D maybe TRBD1 (5 bases). The germline V and J ends were trimmed by 6 bases and 8 bases, with 20 bases remaining between them. Germline V gene lookup returns CDR1 MGHDK and CDR2 SYGVNS. This CDR3 comprises 15 residues. The CDR3 sequence is CASREEQGIRHEQFF. The CDR3 DNA follows: TGTGCCAGCAGAGAAGAGCAGGGAATACGCCATGAGCAGTTCTTC.

The gene calls are TRBV5-1 and TRBJ1-4, with TRBD1 matching over 7 bases. Germline CDR1 is SGHRS and CDR2 is YFSETQ. This CDR3 has 15 amino acids. J was trimmed by 8 bases and V by 1 base; bases with no gene match: 8. The CDR3 coding sequence is TGCGCCAGCAGCTTGTCACAGGGGCCGGAGGAAAAACTGTTTTTT. This translates into CASSLSQGPEEKLFF.

This chain joins TRBV30 and TRBJ1-4; 7 nucleotides match TRBD1. The V segment lost 0 bases and the J segment 4 bases; nucleotides outside the gene matches: 5. The CDR3 spans 15 residues. The germline V gene has CDR1 GTSNPN and CDR2 SVGIG (reference sequence). The CDR3 sequence is CAWSVKAGGNEKLFF. In nucleotides, the CDR3 is TGTGCCTGGAGTGTGAAGGCAGGGGGTAATGAAAAACTGTTTTTT.

This chain joins TRBV19 and TRBJ2-7, with 8 positions matching TRBD1. The germline V gene has CDR1 LNHDA and CDR2 SQIVND (reference sequence). J was trimmed by 4 bases and V by 6 bases; bases with no gene match: 11. The CDR3 is 15 residues long. The CDR3 here is CASSPRVQGVYEQYF. For the CDR3, the DNA is TGTGCCAGTAGCCCCCGGGTACAGGGGGTATACGAGCAGTACTTC.

The chain is built from TRBV30 and TRBJ2-1; 9 nucleotides match TRBD1. The CDR3 is 19 amino acids. The V gene end was trimmed by 0 bases and the J gene end by 3 bases; junction bases not matched to a gene: 15. The germline gives CDR1 GTSNPN, CDR2 SVGIG (reference sequence). CDR3 bases: TGTGCCTGGAGTGTACTGGGACAGGGAAGCAAGTTTGACTACAATGAGCAGTTCTTC. Its translation is CAWSVLGQGSKFDYNEQFF.

The chain combines TRBV18 with TRBJ1-4; TRBD1 aligns across 7 bases. This CDR3 comprises 15 residues. Germline CDR1 and CDR2: KGHSH and LQKENI. Unmatched junction bases numbered 12, after V lost 6 bases and J lost 8 bases. CDR3 DNA sequence: TGTGCCAGCTCGGAGGACGGACAGGTCGGGGAAAAACTGTTTTTT. Protein product: CASSEDGQVGEKLFF.

The table lists this clone with a count of one. This chain links TRBV6-6 with TRBJ1-2; TRBD1 matches at 7 bases. CDR3 length equals 16 residues. The V and J ends lost 5 bases and 4 bases, in that order; junction bases with no gene match: 13. Germline CDR1 MNHNY, CDR2 SVGAGI (reference sequence). The DNA of the CDR3 is TGTGCCAGCAGTCGAGTCACAGGGACAGAGACCTATGGCTACACCTTC. Translated, it gives CASSRVTGTETYGYTF.